This entry lists 9 T cell receptor beta chains sequenced from one sample in a study of shared clonotypes between healthy human individuals. Sequencing used immunoSEQ multiplex PCR; TCRdb keeps in-frame clones, though not all of them. The data contain 2 million to 2.5 million clones, more than 85% of them seen just once; the ten biggest clones take up 0.3% to 0.4%. Sequencing was done on a sample of naive CD4+ T cells from PBMCs. Noted subset: CD45RA+ positively selected. The source is a man younger than 35 in good health. Some clones in this sample may be carry-over from other donors' samples.

The V gene is TRBV5-4, the J gene TRBJ2-2; D not resolved. Germline V gene data show CDR1 as SGHNT and CDR2 as YYREEE (reference sequence). The V and J ends lost 2 bases and 5 bases respectively, with 4 bases between them. There are 12 residues in the CDR3. The CDR3, as DNA: TGTGCCAGCAGCTTTCTGACCGGGGAGCTGTTTTTT. Its protein is CASSFLTGELFF.

The chain links TRBV4-2 to TRBJ2-5; 9 bases line up with TRBD2. V lost 1 base and J lost 5; bases outside the gene matches: 11. Per the germline V gene, CDR1 is LGHNA and CDR2 is YNFKEQ. The length of the CDR3 is 17 residues. The CDR3 bases are TGTGCCAGCAGCCAAGCGGTCTCGCGGGAGGGCCCGGAGACCCAGTACTTC. It translates to CASSQAVSREGPETQYF.

For this clone: The identical CDR3 is also encoded by other nucleotide sequences in the sample. V usage is TRBV5-1 and J usage is TRBJ2-5; perhaps TRBD1 as D (6 bases). There are 15 residues in the CDR3. CDR1 is SGHRS and CDR2 is YFSETQ in the germline V gene. Trimming took off 1 base at V and 5 bases at J, with 15 bases between the two ends. The CDR3 reads CASSLTGTSGETQYF. CDR3 DNA sequence: TGCGCCAGCAGCTTGACCGGGACATCTGGGGAGACCCAGTACTTC.

In the case of this clone: Other DNA sequences within the sample encode an identical CDR3. The chain has TRBV20-1 and TRBJ2-5; no clear D. Germline CDR1 and CDR2: DFQATT and SNEGSKA (reference sequence). Trimming pared 3 bases from V and 5 bases from J, leaving 7 bases between. The CDR3 contains 11 residues. The CDR3: CSASELETQYF. CDR3 sequence (DNA): TGCAGTGCTAGTGAACTTGAGACCCAGTACTTC.

This rearrangement joins TRBV7-3 to TRBJ1-1, with D possibly being TRBD1 (6 bases). The germline CDR1 and CDR2 sequences are SGHTA and FQGTGA. V lost 3 bases and J lost 4, with 12 bases in between. The CDR3 covers 14 residues. The CDR3, as DNA: TGTGCCAGCAGCTTCTCAGGGGTGGTCACTGAAGCTTTCTTT. It is translated as CASSFSGVVTEAFF.

This chain connects TRBV7-9 to TRBJ2-3, with 9 bases that match TRBD1. Germline V CDR1 and CDR2: SEHNR, FQNEAQ (reference sequence). V was clipped by 6 bases and J by 5 bases; unmatched bases: 3. This CDR3 has 13 amino acids. CDR3 sequence: CASRTGGVDTQYF. CDR3 coding DNA: TGTGCCAGCAGGACAGGGGGGGTAGATACGCAGTATTTT.

The chain joins TRBV5-1 to TRBJ2-7; possible D gene TRBD2, 6 bases. CDR1 and CDR2 from the germline V gene are SGHRS and YFSETQ. Trimming pared 0 bases from V and 6 bases from J, leaving 16 bases between. The CDR3 is 15 amino acids. CDR3 amino acids: CASSLERGGDSEQYF. Written as DNA, the CDR3 is TGCGCCAGCAGCTTGGAACGGGGAGGTGACTCCGAGCAGTACTTC.

The J gene is TRBJ1-1, the V gene TRBV5-1, with TRBD1 identical over 9 bases. The trim removed 3 bases at V and 0 bases at J, leaving 6 bases unmatched. Germline V gene lookup returns CDR1 SGHRS and CDR2 YFSETQ. The CDR3 has 16 residues. Written as DNA, the CDR3 is TGCGCCAGCAGCTGGCGGGGACAGGGAATGAACACTGAAGCTTTCTTT. Protein product: CASSWRGQGMNTEAFF.

The chain joins TRBV10-3 to TRBJ2-7, with D perhaps matching TRBD1 (6 bases). V was clipped by 5 bases and J by 4 bases, with 9 bases between them. The germline V gene encodes CDR1 ENHRY and CDR2 SYGVKD. This CDR3 comprises 12 residues. DNA for the CDR3: TGTGCCATCAGTCGTACAGGGTACGAGCAGTACTTC. Encoded protein: CAISRTGYEQYF.